Only one count was recorded for the clone carrying this T cell receptor (beta chain). Its antigen remains unknown. CD45RO-negative, CCR7-positively selected cells formed the naive CD8 fraction, excluding terminally differentiated effector memory CD45RA+ cells. V was shortened by 0 bases and J by 4 bases, with 13 bases between the two germline ends. This CDR3 comprises 16 residues. The germline V gene has CDR1 MNHEY and CDR2 SVGAGI. This record comes from a study of shared clonotypes between healthy human individuals. Points from the study as a whole: Estimated clonotype richness was generally higher in naive than memory subsets. Sharing across four donors was highest in naive CD4 (around 5%) and lowest in memory CD8 (around 0.4%).

The assay ran at deep level. Here immunoSEQ multiplex PCR was the method, and the copy in TCRdb shows in-frame clones only, minus some. The sample includes around 2,000,000 clones, approximately 95% of them seen just once. The sequencing sample was made of naive CD8+ T cells sorted from blood. The receptor was isolated from a man aged 18 to 29 in good health. V and J are TRBV6-5 and TRBJ2-1; D could derive from TRBD1 or TRBD2 (5 bases each). CDR3 residues: CASSYSLGTVYNEQFF. Here the CDR3 DNA reads TGTGCCAGCAGTTACTCGTTAGGGACGGTATACAATGAGCAGTTCTTC.